The entry that follows covers one TCR beta chain sequence. Its antigen is currently unknown. The sample originates from a study of cytomegalovirus exposure and HLA in healthy donors. Notes on the study in general: Cytomegalovirus status, reportedly, was diagnosed with high specificity and sensitivity by the classifier. Cytomegalovirus association was listed for roughly 160 TCR beta chains. Later, an analysis found that TCR clusters from the first cohort tended to co-occur in the 95 to 150 validation repertoires.

The donors were members of the validation cohort, which comprised roughly 130 subjects and was separate from the first cohort of roughly 700 subjects. Germline V gives CDR1 SGHRS, CDR2 YFSETQ. The CDR3 has 15 amino acids. Trimming removed 4 bases from V and 5 bases from J; junction bases left unmatched: 9. The assay was immunoSEQ multiplex PCR, and TCRdb's table has in-frame clones only and misses some. This sample has approximately 82,000 clones, with over 85% found just once. Sequenced input: PBMCs. The chain combines TRBV5-1 with TRBJ2-5; 9 bases line up with TRBD2. The receptor comes from a woman younger than 35 in good health and CMV-seronegative. Written as DNA, the CDR3 is TGCGCCAGCAGCATCGAGCGGGGGGCTCGGGAGACCCAGTACTTC. It codes for CASSIERGARETQYF.